The 3 T cell receptor beta chains in this list originate from one sample, sequenced in a study of STAT5B mutations in CD4+ large granular lymphocyte leukemia. TCRdb keeps only in-frame clones here, not all; method: immunoSEQ multiplex PCR. The repertoire holds some 45,000 clones, with around 85% as singletons. The sequencing input was CD4+ T cells from blood buffy coats. The receptors shown here come from a human donor in good health.

The rearrangement joins TRBV11-2 to TRBJ2-2, with 7 bases lining up with TRBD2. The ends lost 4 bases at V and 1 base at J; junction bases unmatched: 6. The length of the CDR3 is 16 residues. Germline-derived CDR1 and CDR2 are SGHAT and FQNNGV. The CDR3 DNA follows: TGTGCCAGCAGCTCGTTAGCGGGTGTGAACACCGGGGAGCTGTTTTTT. Amino acid sequence: CASSSLAGVNTGELFF.

V is TRBV11-1 and J is TRBJ2-3; 11 bases map to TRBD2. This CDR3 has 15 amino acids. Germline V gene sequence: CDR1 SGHAT, CDR2 FQDESV (reference sequence). The junction had 8 bases not matched to a gene; V was cut back by 5 bases and J by 7 bases. CDR3 DNA sequence: TGTGCCAGCAGCCCGGCACTAGCGGGAGAGAATACGCAGTATTTT. Its protein product is CASSPALAGENTQYF.

V gene TRBV5-4 combines with J gene TRBJ2-5, with TRBD2 matching over 10 bases. This CDR3 has 16 amino acids. Per germline, CDR1 SGHNT and CDR2 YYREEE (reference sequence). The J segment lost 5 bases and the V segment lost 3 bases, leaving 10 bases of the junction unmatched. The CDR3 DNA sequence: TGTGCCAGCAGCTACACTAGCGGGACCTCAAGGGAGACCCAGTACTTC. Translation: CASSYTSGTSRETQYF. The complete variable domain, with remaining parts taken from reference TRBV5-4 and TRBJ2-5, reads ETGVTQSPTHLIKTRGQQVTLRCSSQSGHNTVSWYQQALGQGPQFIFQYYREEENGRGNFPPRFSGLQFPNYSSELNVNALELDDSALYLCASSYTSGTSRETQYFGPGTRLLVL.